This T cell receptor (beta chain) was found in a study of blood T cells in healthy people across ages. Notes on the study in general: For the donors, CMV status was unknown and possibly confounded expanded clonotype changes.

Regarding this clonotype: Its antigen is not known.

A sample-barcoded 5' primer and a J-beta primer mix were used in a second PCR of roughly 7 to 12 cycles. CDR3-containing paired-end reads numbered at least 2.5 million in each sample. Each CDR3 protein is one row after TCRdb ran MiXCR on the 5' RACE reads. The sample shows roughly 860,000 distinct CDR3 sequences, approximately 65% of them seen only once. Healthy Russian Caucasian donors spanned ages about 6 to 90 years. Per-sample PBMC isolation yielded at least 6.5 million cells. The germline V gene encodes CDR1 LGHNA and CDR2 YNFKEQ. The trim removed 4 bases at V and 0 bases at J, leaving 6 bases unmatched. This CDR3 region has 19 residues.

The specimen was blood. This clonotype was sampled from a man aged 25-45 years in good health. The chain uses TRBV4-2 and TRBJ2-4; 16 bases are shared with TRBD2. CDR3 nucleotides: TGTGCCAGCAGCCCGGGACTAGCGGGGGGGACGCTAGCCAAAAACATTCAGTACTTC. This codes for CASSPGLAGGTLAKNIQYF.